Listed below are T cell receptor beta chains from one sample, sequenced in a study of OX40 agonist ivuxolimab in advanced cancers. Profiling relied on immunoSEQ multiplex PCR, and the TCRdb table lists in-frame clones only, not all of them. The sample lists some 44,000 clones, around 88% occurring once. The material was CD4+ or CD8+ T cells sorted from blood, obtained in a trial of the OX40 agonist ivuxolimab. The receptor source for this set is an adult with an advanced solid tumor such as melanoma, head and neck, liver or kidney cancer. Both conserved end residues are part of each CDR3. Fields, in order: clone size, V gene, D gene, J gene, CDR3 DNA, CDR3 protein. A D gene is named only where the DNA matches it firmly. For some rows the clone size is stated as once, few or many, or as a class when expanded; others skip it.

.,TRBV14,.,TRBJ1-2,TGTGCCAGCAGCCTAAGTCTAGCGCTGAACTATGGCTACACCTTC,CASSLSLALNYGYTF
few,TRBV6-5,.,TRBJ2-1,TGTGCCAGCAGGCGACGTCAGGGCGGTGAGCAGTTCTTC,CASRRRQGGEQFF
.,TRBV10-3,TRBD2,TRBJ2-3,TGTGCCATCAGTGAGCGGGGGGGCCAAGATACGCAGTATTTT,CAISERGGQDTQYF
.,TRBV7-2,.,TRBJ1-2,TGTGCCAGCAGCTCCGTCCGTCGGGGCTACACCTTC,CASSSVRRGYTF
.,TRBV14,TRBD1,TRBJ2-2,TGTGCCAGCAGCCAAGATTGGTGGACAGGGGGTATCACCGGGGAGCTGTTTTTT,CASSQDWWTGGITGELFF
.,TRBV6-1,TRBD2,TRBJ2-1,TGTGCCAGCAGTGACCCTAGCGGGAACAATGAGCAGTTCTTC,CASSDPSGNNEQFF
once,TRBV27,.,TRBJ1-5,TGTGCCAGCAGGCGACACAGCGATAGCAATCAGCCCCAGCATTTT,CASRRHSDSNQPQHF
.,TRBV28,.,TRBJ2-7,TGTGCCAGCAGTTTACCTACAAGGGGCCCCTACGAGCAGTACTTC,CASSLPTRGPYEQYF
.,TRBV2,.,TRBJ1-3,TGTGCCAGCAACGGGGTGGGGGTATCCTCTGGAAACACCATATATTTT,CASNGVGVSSGNTIYF
.,TRBV6-5,TRBD2,TRBJ2-5,TGTGCCAGCAGTTCTCCCGGGACTAGCGGGGCCAAGCAGTACTTC,CASSSPGTSGAKQYF
.,TRBV11-2,.,TRBJ1-3,TGTGCCAGCAGCCTGGACAGCTCTGGAAACACCATATATTTT,CASSLDSSGNTIYF
few,TRBV5-6,TRBD1,TRBJ1-3,TGTGCCAGCAGGGACAGGGGGCAGAGAAACACCATATATTTT,CASRDRGQRNTIYF
.,TRBV11-1,.,TRBJ2-3,TGTGCCAGCAGCTTAGGTCCGGGAGTCACAGATACGCAGTATTTT,CASSLGPGVTDTQYF
.,TRBV7-2,.,TRBJ1-3,TGTGCCAGCAGCCTAGAGTGGGGTTTCTCTGGAAACACCATATATTTT,CASSLEWGFSGNTIYF
.,TRBV29-1,.,TRBJ1-1,TGCAGCGTTGGGACCTGGGGCACTGAAGCTTTCTTT,CSVGTWGTEAFF
few,TRBV6-5,TRBD1,TRBJ1-5,TGTGCCAGCAGAGGGACAGGGGGAAATCAGCCCCAGCATTTT,CASRGTGGNQPQHF
.,TRBV5-1,.,TRBJ2-7,TGCGCCAGCAGCTTGGGGGTTAGCTCCTACGAGCAGTACTTC,CASSLGVSSYEQYF
.,TRBV27,TRBD2,TRBJ2-5,TGTGCCAGCAGTCTACTAGCGGGAGTTCAAGAGACCCAGTACTTC,CASSLLAGVQETQYF
.,TRBV5-1,.,TRBJ2-2,TGCGCCAGCAGCACCGGGACTGCGGTCACCGGGGAGCTGTTTTTT,CASSTGTAVTGELFF
.,TRBV10-3,.,TRBJ1-2,TGTGCCATCAGTCCCGACAGCGTCTATGGCTACACCTTC,CAISPDSVYGYTF
.,TRBV4-3,.,TRBJ2-4,TGCGCCAGCAGCCAAGTTAGGAATTCGGCAGACCTAGCCAAAAACATTCAGTACTTC,CASSQVRNSADLAKNIQYF
.,TRBV19,.,TRBJ2-1,TGTGCCAGTAGTCAAGGGCCTGTGGCAGGGTTAAGTAGTGAGCAGTTCTTC,CASSQGPVAGLSSEQFF
.,TRBV6-6,TRBD1,TRBJ2-7,TGTGCCAGCGGAAGGACAGGGTTTACCTACGAGCAGTACTTC,CASGRTGFTYEQYF
.,TRBV7-8,TRBD1,TRBJ2-1,TGTGCCAGCAGTTTGACAGGGGAGAACTACAATGAGCAGTTCTTC,CASSLTGENYNEQFF
.,TRBV6-1,.,TRBJ2-3,TGTGCCAGCAGTGAAGGGGGCGGGACTTCAGATACGCAGTATTTT,CASSEGGGTSDTQYF
.,TRBV10-3,TRBD2,TRBJ2-1,TGTGCCATCAGGAATCTAGCGGGAGATTTCAATGAGCAGTTCTTC,CAIRNLAGDFNEQFF
.,TRBV5-5,.,TRBJ2-5,TGTGCCAGCAGCGGCTTAAGAGAGACCCAGTACTTC,CASSGLRETQYF
.,TRBV5-8,.,TRBJ1-1,TGTGCCAGCAGCTTGGAGGGGAACACTGAAGCTTTCTTT,CASSLEGNTEAFF
.,TRBV27,TRBD1,TRBJ2-2,TGTGCCAGCAGTTACAGGACAGGGGGTGGCACCGGGGAGCTGTTTTTT,CASSYRTGGGTGELFF
.,TRBV5-3,.,TRBJ2-7,TGTGCCAGGCAGACAGGCAGGGGCGAGCAGTACTTC,CARQTGRGEQYF
.,TRBV14,.,TRBJ2-2,TGTGCCAGCAGCCCACTCGGGCGGAACACCGGGGAGCTGTTTTTT,CASSPLGRNTGELFF
once,TRBV5-4,.,TRBJ2-2,TGTGCCAGCAGCGAGGGGGGGAACACCGGGGAGCTGTTTTTT,CASSEGGNTGELFF
.,TRBV5-4,.,TRBJ2-5,TGTGCCAGCAGCGTCCGCGGGCCCCAAGAGACCCAGTACTTC,CASSVRGPQETQYF
.,TRBV7-9,TRBD1,TRBJ2-3,TGTGCCAGCAGTGGGACAGGGGCAGATACGCAGTATTTT,CASSGTGADTQYF
.,TRBV2,.,TRBJ2-5,TGTGCCAGCAGTCGAGAAAAGGAAGGGACCCAGTACTTC,CASSREKEGTQYF
.,TRBV4-2,.,TRBJ1-5,TGTGCCAGCAGCCAAGGGGAAGGGGGACAGCCCCAGCATTTT,CASSQGEGGQPQHF
.,TRBV13,.,TRBJ1-2,TGTGCCAGCAGCCACTCCATCCTCGACCTCTATGGCTACACCTTC,CASSHSILDLYGYTF
.,TRBV28,.,TRBJ1-1,TGTGCCAGCAGTTTTACTTTTGAAGCTTTCTTT,CASSFTFEAFF
.,TRBV18,TRBD2,TRBJ2-1,TGTGCCAGCTCACCACCCGGGACTAGCGAACGCAATGAGCAGTTCTTC,CASSPPGTSERNEQFF